This T cell receptor beta chain is drawn from a study of identical twins' blood T cells (dated by TCRdb to about 2013). In the study overall: The approximately twelve libraries, six for the alpha chain and six for the beta chain, yielded 50 million or so Illumina reads in total. The study compared TCR alpha and beta chain repertoires of three pairs of monozygous twins using next-generation sequencing to assess genetic influence on repertoire formation. Overall study outcomes, separate from this receptor: V gene usage, even among non-selected out-of-frame TCRbeta clonotypes, was reported to be markedly more similar within twin pairs than between unrelated donors. Among the most abundant TCRbeta clonotypes, each donor shared more CDR3 sequences with her twin than with unrelated donors. Validation by independent studies was stated to be required for the proposed role of the TCRalpha J segment in MHC recognition during thymic selection. How many CDR3 clonotypes two donors shared depended mainly on the product of their cloneset sizes, and the twins did not clearly stray from this trend. Environmental influences could not be excluded as an explanation for twin similarity, since twins were reared together.

Details on this clonotype: Its antigen is not yet known. The record has no base qualities; no much larger clone is one base away.

To prepare the library, 5' RACE was applied. The reads were generated on an Illumina Genome Analyzer IIx. RNA-based TCR cDNA libraries were prepared by a previously described protocol with several modifications. To prevent cross-contamination, barcodes specific to each sample were added to both ends of every TCR cDNA library during cDNA synthesis and amplification. From the authors' description of their analysis: Between about 90,000 and nearly 550,000 clonotypes were identified per individual, and roughly 2.2 to 3.6 million CDR3-containing reads were obtained per library. After reads with improper barcode index combinations were thrown out, a cloneset for each library was built using the MiTCR software. While assembling CDR3 clonotypes, MiTCR corrected PCR and sequencing errors and either filtered or rescued low-quality reads. Artificial out-of-frame clonotypes were removed by being mapped to in-frame sequences, with one indel in the CDR3 allowed. To measure how similar V and J gene usage was between donors, Jensen-Shannon divergence was divided by mean entropy. The public sequencing data were trimmed at Q25 with fastp and processed into clonotypes with MiXCR by TCRdb, which kept only in-frame beta chains. Each record represents a unique CDR3 protein, reported with the most common genes and DNA among its rows. TCRdb's processing, not the authors' own work, is the source of the V and J calls. The sample profile shows 350,000 to 400,000 distinct CDR3 sequences; approximately 30% of them were found once. The ten largest clones capture about 6% of the sample.

The CDR3 holds 15 amino acids from the cysteine to the phenylalanine. CDR3 DNA is the only sequence kept; it has 45 bases, read in frame from the first base. CDR1 and CDR2 were assigned from the germline V gene as SGHRS and YFSETQ. V was cut back by 4 bases and J by 4 bases, leaving a gap of 16 bases between them. The donors were six healthy women who made up three monozygous twin pairs. All three twin pairs had been reared together, and it was thought likely that the same infectious agents and vaccines had been met by these twin pairs. TCR cDNA libraries were prepared from RNA that was isolated from peripheral blood mononuclear cells.

The V gene is TRBV5-1 and the J gene is TRBJ2-3, with the D gene call left open. Material: PBMCs. This receptor was identified in a woman aged 18 to 49 in good health. The CDR3 amino acid sequence is: CASSVLPQAADTQYF. Read as DNA, the sequence is TGCGCCAGCAGCGTCCTACCGCAGGCAGCAGATACGCAGTATTTT. Where the CDR3 stops, the reference TRBV5-1 and TRBJ2-3 genes take over; the full variable domain is KAGVTQTPRYLIKTRGQQVTLSCSPISGHRSVSWYQQTPGQGLQFLFEYFSETQRNKGNFPGRFSGRQFSNSRSEMNVSTLELGDSALYLCASSVLPQAADTQYFGPGTRLTVL.